A single sample is the source of the 5 T cell receptor beta chains below, sequenced in a study of T cell repertoires in cytomegalovirus infection. TCRdb called the reads again in MiXCR, with one record for every CDR3 protein. The top ten clones hold 24% of a sample with fewer than 550,000 distinct CDR3 sequences, 16% of them seen once. The sequenced sample was CD8+ T cells from PBMCs. Every receptor here comes from a human donor in good health (CMV status not recorded). Some clones in this sample may be carry-over from other donors' samples.

This clonotype came up many times. The chain carries TRBV7-8 and TRBJ2-7; the match to TRBD1 covers 7 bases. V lost 6 bases, J lost 5 bases, and 10 bases stayed unmatched. This CDR3 is built from 14 residues. Germline V gene data show CDR1 as SGHVS and CDR2 as FQNEAQ. DNA for the CDR3: TGTGCCAGCAGTTTCCAGGGGGTCGGTGACGAGCAGTACTTC. Translated, it gives CASSFQGVGDEQYF.

This clonotype has at least ten counts. The J gene is TRBJ2-5, the V gene TRBV27, with D tentatively TRBD1 (6 bases). Looked up from germline, CDR1 is MNHEY and CDR2 is SMNVEV (reference sequence). The CDR3 spans 17 residues. The V end lost 5 bases, the J end lost 3 bases, and 22 bases lay between the germline ends. The CDR3 protein is CASSPSKGDLPEETQYF. DNA of the CDR3: TGTGCCAGCAGTCCCTCAAAGGGGGATTTACCCGAAGAGACCCAGTACTTC.

The gene calls are TRBV5-1 and TRBJ2-5; 12 positions agree with TRBD2. Germline assignment: CDR1 SGHRS and CDR2 YFSETQ. There are 16 residues in the CDR3. The trim removed 4 bases at V and 7 bases at J, leaving 11 bases unmatched. The CDR3 DNA sequence: TGCGCCAGCAGCCGCCCGACTAGCGGGGGCCCACGGACCCAGTACTTC. Protein product: CASSRPTSGGPRTQYF. Using reference TRBV5-1 and TRBJ2-5 for the parts outside the CDR3, the full variable domain is KAGVTQTPRYLIKTRGQQVTLSCSPISGHRSVSWYQQTPGQGLQFLFEYFSETQRNKGNFPGRFSGRQFSNSRSEMNVSTLELGDSALYLCASSRPTSGGPRTQYFGPGTRLLVL.

This clonotype was seen more than once but under ten times. This chain joins TRBV6-5 and TRBJ2-2; D not certain. The CDR3 has 14 amino acids. Trimming left V 0 bases short and J 8 bases short, with 10 bases between. Germline V gene lookup returns CDR1 MNHEY and CDR2 SVGAGI. In DNA form, the CDR3 reads TGTGCCAGCAGTTACTCCTTGGAGTTTGGGGAGCTGTTTTTT. This translates into CASSYSLEFGELFF.

V is TRBV29-1 and J is TRBJ2-2; no clear D. CDR3 length: 12 residues. Germline loops: CDR1 SQVTM, CDR2 ANQGSEA. V lost 4 bases and J lost 7, with 10 bases in between. This CDR3 is CSVVGWGGELFF. CDR3 bases: TGCAGCGTTGTAGGTTGGGGCGGGGAGCTGTTTTTT.